These 15 T cell receptor beta chains were all obtained from the same sample, sequenced in a study of blood T cell repertoires in COVID-19. TCRdb's copy holds only in-frame clones and misses some; the assay was immunoSEQ multiplex PCR. The sample consists of fewer than 250,000 clones, roughly 83% of them appearing once. The sequenced sample consisted of peripheral blood. The receptors here all came from a woman aged 50 to 60 with acute or convalescent COVID-19.

The V gene is TRBV28, the J gene TRBJ1-5; D gene ambiguous. V lost 8 bases, J lost 0 bases, and 17 bases lay in between. Looked up from germline, CDR1 is MDHEN and CDR2 is SYDVKM. This CDR3 is built from 16 residues. CDR3 region: CASYLGAGYSNQPQHF. CDR3 DNA: TGTGCCAGCTATCTCGGTGCAGGATATAGCAATCAGCCCCAGCATTTT.

The chain combines TRBV4-3 with TRBJ1-2; 8 nucleotides match TRBD1. Trimming cost V 6 bases and J 6 bases; bases outside gene matches: 3. The CDR3 is 12 residues long. CDR1 and CDR2 from the germline V gene are LGHNA and YSLEER. DNA of the CDR3: TGCGCCAGCAGGAAGACAGGGGATGGCTACACCTTC. As protein: CASRKTGDGYTF.

J is TRBJ1-1 and V is TRBV7-9; TRBD1 aligns across 12 bases. CDR1 is SEHNR and CDR2 is FQNEAQ in the germline V gene (reference sequence). The CDR3 has 15 amino acids. Trimming cost V 5 bases and J 8 bases; bases outside gene matches: 9. CDR3 sequence (DNA): TGTGCCAGCAGCCTCGCGGGACAGGGGGCATCAGAAGCTTTCTTT. Protein sequence: CASSLAGQGASEAFF.

The chain carries TRBV7-8 and TRBJ1-2; D is undetermined. The CDR3 runs 14 residues. Trimming took off 2 bases at V and 2 bases at J, with 9 bases between the two ends. Germline V gene sequence: CDR1 SGHVS, CDR2 FQNEAQ. The CDR3 reads CASSLNSENYGYTF. The CDR3 DNA follows: TGTGCCAGCAGCTTAAATTCGGAGAACTATGGCTACACCTTC.

V usage is TRBV7-2 and J usage is TRBJ2-3; 8 bases align to TRBD2. Germline V gives CDR1 SGHTA, CDR2 FQGNSA. The CDR3 length is 15 residues. Trimming at V came to 4 bases and at J to 1 base, leaving 4 bases not matched to a gene. For the CDR3, the DNA is TGTGCCAGCAGCTCCGGACTAGCAGGCACAGATACGCAGTATTTT. It translates to CASSSGLAGTDTQYF.

This sequence joins TRBV12-3 or TRBV12-4 and TRBJ1-6, with no clear D. There are 13 residues in the CDR3. Trimming left V 10 bases short and J 5 bases short, with 12 bases between. CDR3 sequence reads: CATAREDNSPLHF. CDR3 DNA sequence: TGTGCCACCGCCCGGGAAGATAATTCACCCCTCCACTTT.

This clone was seen a single time. The genes are TRBV27 and TRBJ1-5; D uncertain. This CDR3 is 15 amino acids long. CDR1 and CDR2 (germline): MNHEY, SMNVEV (reference sequence). V lost 6 bases, J lost 1 base, and 13 bases lay in between. The chain's CDR3 is CASRLKGGSNQPQHF. For the CDR3, the DNA is TGTGCCAGCAGGCTCAAGGGCGGGAGCAATCAGCCCCAGCATTTT.

This chain joins TRBV7-2 and TRBJ2-1; possible D gene TRBD2, 6 bases. Between the trimmed V and J ends, which lost 7 bases and 0 bases, there was a span of 22 bases. This CDR3 has 18 amino acids. Germline V gene sequence: CDR1 SGHTA, CDR2 FQGNSA. The CDR3 region is CASTFPLEGGDSYNEQFF. CDR3 DNA sequence: TGTGCCAGCACCTTCCCCTTAGAGGGAGGCGACTCCTACAATGAGCAGTTCTTC.

The rearrangement uses TRBV3-1 (or the pseudogene TRBV3-2) and TRBJ2-5; D is undetermined. This CDR3 comprises 16 residues. The germline gives CDR1 LGHDT, CDR2 YNNKEL (reference sequence). Trimming left V 0 bases short and J 0 bases short, with 11 bases between. DNA of the CDR3: TGTGCCAGCAGCCAAGATTTCGTCAGCGACCAAGAGACCCAGTACTTC. It specifies CASSQDFVSDQETQYF.

The rearrangement links TRBV28 to TRBJ2-4, with TRBD1 identical over 8 bases. The CDR3 extends over 14 amino acids. Per germline, CDR1 MDHEN and CDR2 SYDVKM. Trimming cost V 4 bases and J 6 bases; bases outside gene matches: 5. CDR3 sequence (DNA): TGTGCCAGCAGTTGGAGACAGGGGTTAAACATTCAGTACTTC. Translation: CASSWRQGLNIQYF.

The chain has TRBV4-1 and TRBJ2-1, with 8 bases lining up with TRBD2. Trimming took 1 base from V and 8 from J; bases not matched to a gene: 16. This CDR3 contains 18 residues. The germline V gene encodes CDR1 MGHRA and CDR2 YSYEKL. DNA for the CDR3: TGCGCCAGCAGCCAAGGCCCCCCGGGGCTAGCGGGCGCGGATGAGCAGTTCTTC. It codes for CASSQGPPGLAGADEQFF.

The count of this clone is one. The chain is built from TRBV28 and TRBJ1-4; D not resolved. The CDR3 runs to 17 residues. Germline loops: CDR1 MDHEN, CDR2 SYDVKM. Trimming left V 1 base short and J 3 bases short, with 15 bases between. The CDR3, as DNA: TGTGCCAGCAGTTTATCCCGTTCCGGGATGGCTAATGAAAAACTGTTTTTT. This sequence encodes CASSLSRSGMANEKLFF.

V gene TRBV20-1 combines with J gene TRBJ1-1; D gene unclear. Germline V lookup: CDR1 DFQATT, CDR2 SNEGSKA (reference sequence). The CDR3 sequence is 11 residues long. Trimming stripped 4 bases from V and 7 bases from J, with 10 bases between. CDR3 sequence reads: CSANYNLEAFF. In nucleotides, the CDR3 is TGCAGTGCTAATTACAACCTTGAAGCTTTCTTT.

This clone appeared a single time. The chain carries TRBV6-2 or TRBV6-3 and TRBJ2-5, with D tentatively TRBD2 (6 bases). The germline V gene encodes CDR1 MNHEY and CDR2 SVGEGT. This CDR3 has 14 residues. V dropped 4 bases and J dropped 7 bases, with 16 bases sitting between them. The CDR3 bases are TGTGCCAGCAGTTTGGGGACTCGCTTTGGGACCCAGTACTTC. The encoded protein is CASSLGTRFGTQYF.

The sample holds a few counts of this clone. The V gene is TRBV5-8, the J gene TRBJ2-2; D might be TRBD2 (6 bases). The V gene lost 0 bases and the J gene lost 3 bases, with 12 bases spanning the gap. Germline-derived CDR1 and CDR2 are SGHTS and YDEGEE. The CDR3 runs to 16 residues. The CDR3 sequence is CASSLDRGGDTGELFF. The DNA of the CDR3 is TGTGCCAGCAGCTTGGATCGGGGAGGCGACACCGGGGAGCTGTTTTTT. Complete variable domain (other parts from reference TRBV5-8 and TRBJ2-2): EAGVTQSPTHLIKTRGQQATLRCSPISGHTSVYWYQQALGLGLQFLLWYDEGEERNRGNFPPRFSGRQFPNYSSELNVNALELEDSALYLCASSLDRGGDTGELFFGEGSRLTVL.